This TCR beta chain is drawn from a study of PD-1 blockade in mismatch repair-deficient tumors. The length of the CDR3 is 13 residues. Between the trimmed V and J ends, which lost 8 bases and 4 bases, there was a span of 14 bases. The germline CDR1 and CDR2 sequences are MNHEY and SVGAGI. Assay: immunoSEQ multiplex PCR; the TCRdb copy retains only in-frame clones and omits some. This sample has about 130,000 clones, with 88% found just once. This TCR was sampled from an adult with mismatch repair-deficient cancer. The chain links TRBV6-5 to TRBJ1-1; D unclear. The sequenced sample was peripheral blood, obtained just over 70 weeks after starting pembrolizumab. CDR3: CASRAGLVTEAFF. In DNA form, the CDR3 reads TGTGCCAGCCGGGCGGGCCTGGTCACTGAAGCTTTCTTT.